This paragraph covers one T cell receptor (beta chain) sequence. The data derive from a study of blood T cell repertoires in COVID-19. The CDR3 has 14 amino acids. Germline V CDR1 and CDR2: GTSNPN, SVGIG (reference sequence). J lost 0 bases, V lost 5 bases, and 6 bases had no gene match. Libraries were prepared by immunoSEQ multiplex PCR; TCRdb keeps only in-frame clonotypes and omits some of them. The sample has approximately 170,000 clones, around 89% seen once. The clonotype comes from a man between 18 and 29 years old who had recovered from COVID-19. The chain combines TRBV30 with TRBJ2-5; 7 bases line up with TRBD1. The specimen sequenced was peripheral blood. The CDR3 protein is CAWFRTGHQETQYF. The CDR3 nucleotides read TGTGCCTGGTTCAGGACAGGCCACCAAGAGACCCAGTACTTC.